Only a few counts were recorded for the clone carrying this T cell receptor beta chain. The antigen is unknown. Using its own MiXCR run on the 5' RACE reads, TCRdb lists one record per CDR3 protein. The profile covers 190,000 or so distinct CDR3 sequences, with about a fifth appearing a single time and 20% to 25% taken by the ten largest. The source of the sample is a study of T-cell memory formation after mild COVID-19. Study in general: For the most part, TCR clusters were specific to one donor. Overall study findings and caveats: Some SARS-CoV-2-responding clones were already detected in memory before infection. Shrinking CD4+ clones resided mostly in CM and EM, and CD8+ ones in EMRA. Contracting clones from day 15 to 85 had balanced CD4/CD8; later expanders favoured CD4+.

This CDR3 spans 16 amino acids. The V gene's germline CDR1 is SNHLY and CDR2 FYNNEI. V was trimmed by 2 bases and J by 0 bases, leaving 11 bases between them. The sequence was collected from an adult woman who had mild COVID-19 (a few samples of this study predate the infection). Cell type and time point are not known. Sequencing used PBMCs or a T cell subset sorted from them (not recorded which). The chain joins TRBV2 to TRBJ1-5; D call uncertain. CDR3 nucleotide sequence: TGTGCCAGCAGTGAAATGGGAGAATATAGCAATCAGCCCCAGCATTTT. The encoded protein is CASSEMGEYSNQPQHF.